The present T cell receptor (beta chain) was sequenced within a study of CD8 T cells in ankylosing spondylitis (dated by TCRdb to the late 2010s). General notes on the study: To find TCR variants linked to disease, the study profiled T cell receptor beta repertoires in ankylosing spondylitis patients and healthy donors. Peripheral blood was sampled, and synovial fluid was also collected from ankylosing spondylitis patients. The whole study cohort included over a hundred healthy donors and around 24 ankylosing spondylitis patients. Paper-wide results and their limitations: The disease-linked clones had a CD8+ phenotype and were found at relatively low frequencies in peripheral blood. A TCR beta motif of several highly homologous amino acid variants appeared characteristic of blood from ankylosing spondylitis patients. Some motif variants were previously reported in synovial fluid and blood of reactive arthritis patients, suggesting common disease-initiation mechanisms. According to the report, matched synovial fluid samples from ankylosing spondylitis patients were significantly enriched for the disease-linked clones.

Sequencer: Illumina HiSeq 2500. Quantitative 5'-RACE with molecular barcodes was the method used to prepare the TCR beta libraries. In the paper's pipeline: Disease-linked TCR variants were identified with a new computational method built on a probabilistic model of VDJ rearrangement. The public sequencing data were trimmed at Q25 with fastp and processed into clonotypes with MiXCR by TCRdb, which kept only in-frame beta chains. Under each unique CDR3 protein, matching rows form one entry showing the most common genes and DNA. It is TCRdb's table, rather than the study itself, that gives the V and J calls and clone size. A total of hundreds of thousands of distinct CDR3 sequences appear in this sample, roughly 12% of them only once. The leading ten clones occupy roughly 0.51% of the sample. This clonotype was seen only a few times. Its antigen has not been determined. Within one base of it there is no much larger clone, and no base qualities were kept.

Here V drops 8 bases and J drops 1 base, and the junction holds 10 bases not matched to any gene. From cysteine to phenylalanine, the CDR3 is 14 amino acids long. Solely the CDR3 DNA is kept, with 42 bases framed from the first base. CDR1 and CDR2, per the germline V gene (reference sequence), are DFQATT and SNEGSKA. Sequencing was performed on blood, either unsorted or a sorted T cell fraction (not recorded which). The TCR sequence derives from a male donor with ankylosing spondylitis. The V and J segments used are TRBV20-1 and TRBJ2-5; 7 junctional bases match TRBD2. This receptor carries the CDR3 CSPATGTIQETQYF. The DNA reads TGCAGTCCAGCAACCGGGACTATCCAAGAGACCCAGTACTTC.